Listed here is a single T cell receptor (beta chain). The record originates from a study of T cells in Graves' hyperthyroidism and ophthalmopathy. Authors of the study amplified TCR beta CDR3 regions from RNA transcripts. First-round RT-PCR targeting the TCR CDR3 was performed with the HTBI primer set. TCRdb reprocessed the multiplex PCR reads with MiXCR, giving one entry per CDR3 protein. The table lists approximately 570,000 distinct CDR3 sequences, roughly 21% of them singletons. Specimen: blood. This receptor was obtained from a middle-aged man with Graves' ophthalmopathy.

CDR3 in DNA: TGTGCCAGCAGCTCGGAAGACACCGGGGAGCTGTTTTTT. This translates into CASSSEDTGELFF. The chain uses TRBV7-9 and TRBJ2-2; D gene uncertain. The length of the CDR3 is 13 residues. The V end lost 4 bases, the J end lost 3 bases, and 6 bases lay between the germline ends. Germline CDR1 is SEHNR and CDR2 is FQNEAQ (reference sequence).